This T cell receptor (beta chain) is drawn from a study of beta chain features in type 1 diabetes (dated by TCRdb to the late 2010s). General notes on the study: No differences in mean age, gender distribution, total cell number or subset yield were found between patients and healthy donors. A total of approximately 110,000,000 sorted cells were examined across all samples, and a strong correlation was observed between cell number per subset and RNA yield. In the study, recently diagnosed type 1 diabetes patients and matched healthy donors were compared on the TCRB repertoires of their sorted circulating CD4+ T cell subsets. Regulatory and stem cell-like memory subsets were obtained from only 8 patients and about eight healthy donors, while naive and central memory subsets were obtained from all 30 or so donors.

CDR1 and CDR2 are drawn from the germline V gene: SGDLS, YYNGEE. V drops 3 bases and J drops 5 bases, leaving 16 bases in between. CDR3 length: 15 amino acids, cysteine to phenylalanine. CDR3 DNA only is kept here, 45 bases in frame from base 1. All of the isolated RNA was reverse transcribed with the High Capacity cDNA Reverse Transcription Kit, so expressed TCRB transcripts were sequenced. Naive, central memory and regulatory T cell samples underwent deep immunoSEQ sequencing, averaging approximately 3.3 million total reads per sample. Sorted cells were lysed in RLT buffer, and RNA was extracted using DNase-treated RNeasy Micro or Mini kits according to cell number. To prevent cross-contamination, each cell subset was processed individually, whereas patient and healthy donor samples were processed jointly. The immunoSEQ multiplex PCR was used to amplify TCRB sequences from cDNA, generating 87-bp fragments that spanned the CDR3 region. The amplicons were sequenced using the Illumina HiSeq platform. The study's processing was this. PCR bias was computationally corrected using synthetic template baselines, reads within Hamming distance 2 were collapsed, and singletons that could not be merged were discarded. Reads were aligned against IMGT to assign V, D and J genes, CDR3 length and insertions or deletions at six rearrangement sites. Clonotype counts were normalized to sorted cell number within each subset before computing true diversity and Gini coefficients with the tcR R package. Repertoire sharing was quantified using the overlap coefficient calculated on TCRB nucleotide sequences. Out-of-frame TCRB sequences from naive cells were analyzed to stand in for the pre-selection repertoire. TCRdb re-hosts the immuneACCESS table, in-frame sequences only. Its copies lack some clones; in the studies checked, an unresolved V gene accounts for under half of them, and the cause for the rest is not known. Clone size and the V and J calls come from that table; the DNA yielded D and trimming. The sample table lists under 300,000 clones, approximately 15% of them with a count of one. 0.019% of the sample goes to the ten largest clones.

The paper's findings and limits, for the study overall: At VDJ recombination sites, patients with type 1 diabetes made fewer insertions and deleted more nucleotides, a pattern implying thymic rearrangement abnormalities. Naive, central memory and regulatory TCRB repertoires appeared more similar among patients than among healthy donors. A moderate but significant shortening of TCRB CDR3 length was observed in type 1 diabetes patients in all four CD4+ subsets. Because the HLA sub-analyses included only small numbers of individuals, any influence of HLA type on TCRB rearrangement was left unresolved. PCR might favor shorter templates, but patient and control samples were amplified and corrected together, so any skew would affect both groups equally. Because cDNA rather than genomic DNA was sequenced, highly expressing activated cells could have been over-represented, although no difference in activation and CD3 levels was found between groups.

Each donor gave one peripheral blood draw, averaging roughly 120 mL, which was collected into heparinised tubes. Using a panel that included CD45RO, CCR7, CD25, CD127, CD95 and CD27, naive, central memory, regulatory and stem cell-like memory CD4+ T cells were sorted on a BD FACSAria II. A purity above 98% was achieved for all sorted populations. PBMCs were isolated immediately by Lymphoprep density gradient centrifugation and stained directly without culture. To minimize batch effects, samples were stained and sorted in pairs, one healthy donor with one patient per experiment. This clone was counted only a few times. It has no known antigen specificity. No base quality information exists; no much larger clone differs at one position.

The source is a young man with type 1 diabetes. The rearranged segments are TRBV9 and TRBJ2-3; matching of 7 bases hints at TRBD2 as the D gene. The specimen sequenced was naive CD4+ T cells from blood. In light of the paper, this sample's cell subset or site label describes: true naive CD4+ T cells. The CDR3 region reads CASSAGGGAGDTQYF. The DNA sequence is TGTGCCAGCAGCGCGGGCGGGGGCGCCGGAGATACGCAGTATTTT. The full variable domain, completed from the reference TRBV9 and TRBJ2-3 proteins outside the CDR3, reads DSGVTQTPKHLITATGQRVTLRCSPRSGDLSVYWYQQSLDQGLQFLIQYYNGEERAKGNILERFSAQQFPDLHSELNLSSLELGDSALYFCASSAGGGAGDTQYFGPGTRLTVL.